Below are 9 T cell receptor beta chains sequenced from a single sample in a study of human T cells and chemical hapten exposure. The time point was: patch test 2, 6 weeks after DPC sensitization. Treatment noted: therapeutic diphenylcyclopropenone sensitization with weekly scalp DPC. TCRdb re-analysed the RACE reads in MiXCR, keeping a single row per CDR3 protein. This table has 73,000 or so distinct CDR3 sequences, roughly 8.5% appearing once. This specimen was whole blood, taken in connection with sensitization to the hapten diphenylcyclopropenone (DPC). These receptors all stem from a woman aged 45-65 years with alopecia areata. Some clones in this sample may be carry-over from other donors' samples.

The V and J genes are TRBV15 and TRBJ2-5, with 7 bases that match TRBD1. CDR3 size: 14 residues. The junction had 5 bases not matched to a gene; V was cut back by 4 bases and J by 3 bases. Looked up from germline, CDR1 is LNHNV and CDR2 is YYDKDF (reference sequence). The CDR3 sequence is CATSIPTGEETQYF. The CDR3 DNA is TGTGCCACCAGCATCCCTACAGGGGAAGAGACCCAGTACTTC.

This chain connects TRBV7-2 to TRBJ2-1, with TRBD2 matching over 7 bases. V shed 0 bases and J 15 bases; nucleotides not matched to a gene: 2. This CDR3 is 11 amino acids long. Germline assignment: CDR1 SGHTA and CDR2 FQGNSA. The CDR3 sequence: CASSLAGEGFF. CDR3 coding DNA: TGTGCCAGCAGCTTAGCTGGGGAGGGGTTCTTC.

The sample holds many counts of this clonotype. The chain recombines TRBV10-3 with TRBJ1-2; 9 bases match TRBD1. The CDR3 covers 17 residues. The germline V gene has CDR1 ENHRY and CDR2 SYGVKD. The V and J ends lost 6 bases and 1 base, in that order; junction bases with no gene match: 12. The CDR3: CAIRQERDRVINYGYTF. In DNA, the CDR3 is TGTGCCATCAGACAGGAACGGGACAGGGTAATTAACTATGGCTACACCTTC.

This clonotype was counted at least ten times. The rearrangement joins TRBV15 to TRBJ1-1; D unclear. CDR1 is LNHNV and CDR2 is YYDKDF in the germline V gene (reference sequence). The CDR3 sequence is 14 residues long. The V end lost 1 base, the J end lost 6 bases, and 12 bases lay between the germline ends. The CDR3 sequence is CATSRGLGRAEAFF. CDR3 DNA sequence: TGTGCCACCAGCAGAGGACTGGGAAGGGCTGAAGCTTTCTTT.

The J gene is TRBJ2-1, the V gene TRBV29-1; no clear D gene. Germline loops: CDR1 SQVTM, CDR2 ANQGSEA. Trimming pared 6 bases from V and 7 bases from J, leaving 13 bases between. This CDR3 is 12 amino acids long. CDR3: CSVSNIRNEQFF. The CDR3 DNA follows: TGCAGCGTGTCCAATATAAGGAATGAGCAGTTCTTC.

This clonotype was found many times. The rearrangement uses TRBV12-3 or TRBV12-4 and TRBJ1-1, with no clear D. Deletions cut 7 bases from V and 4 bases from J, with 16 bases between. The CDR3 is made up of 14 amino acids. The CDR3 region is CASTKTHSSTEAFF. CDR3 nucleotides: TGTGCCAGCACCAAGACGCACTCTAGCACTGAAGCTTTCTTT.

This clonotype has at least ten counts. The chain carries TRBV7-2 and TRBJ2-3; 9 positions match TRBD1. Trimming cost V 1 base and J 1 base; bases outside gene matches: 6. CDR3 length: 17 residues. Germline CDR1 is SGHTA and CDR2 is FQGNSA. CDR3 in amino acids: CASSLVTGGVGTDTQYF. The CDR3 DNA reads TGTGCCAGCAGCTTAGTCACAGGGGGCGTTGGCACAGATACGCAGTATTTT. The variable domain in full, completed from reference TRBV7-2 and TRBJ2-3, reads GAGVSQSPSNKVTEKGKDVELRCDPISGHTALYWYRQSLGQGLEFLIYFQGNSAPDKSGLPSDRFSAERTGGSVSTLTIQRTQQEDSAVYLCASSLVTGGVGTDTQYFGPGTRLTVL.

This clonotype was seen ten or more times. V gene TRBV5-1 combines with J gene TRBJ1-2; D is ambiguous. Trimming removed 2 bases from V and 1 base from J, with 6 bases in between. This CDR3 has 13 residues. CDR1 and CDR2 (germline): SGHRS, YFSETQ. The CDR3 sequence is CASSFQINYGYTF. CDR3 bases: TGCGCCAGCAGCTTCCAGATTAACTATGGCTACACCTTC.

The CDR3 DNA reads as TGTGCCAGCAGCTCGTACACGAACACCGGGGAGCTGTTTTTT. Its translation is CASSSYTNTGELFF. This chain joins TRBV7-3 and TRBJ2-2; D gene ambiguous. The CDR3 contains 14 residues. Germline loops: CDR1 SGHTA, CDR2 FQGTGA. Trimming removed 4 bases from V and 0 bases from J, with 6 bases in between.